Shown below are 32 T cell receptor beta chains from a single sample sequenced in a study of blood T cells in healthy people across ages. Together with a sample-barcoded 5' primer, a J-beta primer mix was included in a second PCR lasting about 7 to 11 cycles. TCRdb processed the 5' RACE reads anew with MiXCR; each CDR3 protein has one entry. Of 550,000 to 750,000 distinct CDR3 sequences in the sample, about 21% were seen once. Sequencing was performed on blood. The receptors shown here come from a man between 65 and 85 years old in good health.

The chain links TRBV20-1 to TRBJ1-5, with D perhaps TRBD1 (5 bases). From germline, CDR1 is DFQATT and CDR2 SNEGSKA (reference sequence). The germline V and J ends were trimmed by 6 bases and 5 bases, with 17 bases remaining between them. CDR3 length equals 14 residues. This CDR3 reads CSANRGGPDQPQHF. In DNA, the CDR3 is TGCAGTGCCAATCGTGGGGGACCTGATCAGCCCCAGCATTTT.

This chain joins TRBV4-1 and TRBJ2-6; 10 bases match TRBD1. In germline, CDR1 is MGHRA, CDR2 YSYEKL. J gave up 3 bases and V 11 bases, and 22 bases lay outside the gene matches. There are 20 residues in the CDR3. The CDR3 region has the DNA TGCGCCGGCGGCCAAGATCTACGGGACAGGGGATTTTATGGGGCCAACGTCCTGACTTTC. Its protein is CAGGQDLRDRGFYGANVLTF.

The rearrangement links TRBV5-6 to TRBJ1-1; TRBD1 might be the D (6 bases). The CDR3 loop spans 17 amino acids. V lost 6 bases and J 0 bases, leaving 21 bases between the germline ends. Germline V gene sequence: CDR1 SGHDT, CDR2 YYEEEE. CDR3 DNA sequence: TGTGCCAGCACCTTCGGAGCAGGGGCCTCAATGAACACTGAAGCTTTCTTT. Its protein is CASTFGAGASMNTEAFF. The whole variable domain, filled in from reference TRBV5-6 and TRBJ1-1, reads DAGVTQSPTHLIKTRGQQVTLRCSPKSGHDTVSWYQQALGQGPQFIFQYYEEEERQRGNFPDRFSGHQFPNYSSELNVNALLLGDSALYLCASTFGAGASMNTEAFFGQGTRLTVV.

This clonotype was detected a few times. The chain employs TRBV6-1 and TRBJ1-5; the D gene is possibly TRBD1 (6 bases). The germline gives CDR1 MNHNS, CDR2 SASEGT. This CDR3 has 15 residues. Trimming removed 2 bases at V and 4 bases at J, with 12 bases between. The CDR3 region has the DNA TGTGCCAGCAGTGAAAACAGGGACTTAAATCAGCCCCAGCATTTT. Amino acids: CASSENRDLNQPQHF.

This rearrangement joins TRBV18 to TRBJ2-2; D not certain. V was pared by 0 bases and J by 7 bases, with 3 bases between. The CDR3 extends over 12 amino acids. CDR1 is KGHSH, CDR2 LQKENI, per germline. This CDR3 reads CASSPPIGELFF. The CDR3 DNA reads TGTGCCAGCTCACCACCGATCGGGGAGCTGTTTTTT.

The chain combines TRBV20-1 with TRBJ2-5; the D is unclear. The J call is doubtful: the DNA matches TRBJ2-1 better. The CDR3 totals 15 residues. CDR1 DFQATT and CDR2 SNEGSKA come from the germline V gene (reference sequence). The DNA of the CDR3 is TGCAGTGCTGTCCTCGTTCGCCAATTCCTTAATGAGCAGTTCTTC. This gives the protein CSAVLVRQFLNEQFF.

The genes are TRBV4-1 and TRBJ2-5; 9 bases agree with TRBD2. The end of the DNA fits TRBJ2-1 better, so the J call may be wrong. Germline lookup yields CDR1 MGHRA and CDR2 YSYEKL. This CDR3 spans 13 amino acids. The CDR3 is CASSILAGIKQFF. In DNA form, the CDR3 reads TGCGCCAGCAGTATACTAGCGGGTATTAAGCAGTTCTTC.

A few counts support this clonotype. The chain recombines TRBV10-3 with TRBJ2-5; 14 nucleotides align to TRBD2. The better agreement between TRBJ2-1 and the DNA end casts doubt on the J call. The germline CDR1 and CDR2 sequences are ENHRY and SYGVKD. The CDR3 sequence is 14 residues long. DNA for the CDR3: TGTGCCAGCCTCGGGACTAGCGGGAGCTATGAGCAGTTCTTC. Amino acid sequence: CASLGTSGSYEQFF.

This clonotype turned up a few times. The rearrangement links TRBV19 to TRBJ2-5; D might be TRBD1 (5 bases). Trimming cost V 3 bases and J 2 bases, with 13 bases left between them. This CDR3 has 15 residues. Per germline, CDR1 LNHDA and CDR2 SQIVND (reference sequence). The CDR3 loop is CASSIWGKGQETQYF. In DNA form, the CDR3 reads TGTGCCAGTAGTATTTGGGGTAAGGGGCAAGAGACCCAGTACTTC.

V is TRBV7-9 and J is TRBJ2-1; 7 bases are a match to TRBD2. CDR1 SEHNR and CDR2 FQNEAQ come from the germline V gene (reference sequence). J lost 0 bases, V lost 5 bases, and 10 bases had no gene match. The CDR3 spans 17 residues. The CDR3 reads CASSHTAGISSYNEQFF. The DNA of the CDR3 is TGTGCCAGCAGCCACACAGCGGGGATAAGCTCCTACAATGAGCAGTTCTTC.

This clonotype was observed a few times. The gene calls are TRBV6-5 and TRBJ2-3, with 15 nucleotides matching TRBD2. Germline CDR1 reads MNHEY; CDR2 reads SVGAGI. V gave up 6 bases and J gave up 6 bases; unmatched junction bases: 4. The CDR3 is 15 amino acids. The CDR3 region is CASRHGTSGRDTQYF. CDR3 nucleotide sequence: TGTGCCAGCAGACATGGGACTAGCGGGAGGGATACGCAGTATTTT.

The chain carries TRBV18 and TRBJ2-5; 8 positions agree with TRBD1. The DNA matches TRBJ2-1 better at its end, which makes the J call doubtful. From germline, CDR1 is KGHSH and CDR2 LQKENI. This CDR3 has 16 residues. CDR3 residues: CASSRDGQGGWNEQFF. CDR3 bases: TGTGCCAGCTCACGTGACGGACAGGGAGGTTGGAATGAGCAGTTCTTC.

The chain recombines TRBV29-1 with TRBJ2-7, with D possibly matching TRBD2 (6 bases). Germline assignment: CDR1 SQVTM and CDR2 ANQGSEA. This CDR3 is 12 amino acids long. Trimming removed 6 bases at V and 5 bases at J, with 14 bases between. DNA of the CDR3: TGCAGCGTCAGACGGGGGAACCACGAGCAGTACTTC. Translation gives CSVRRGNHEQYF.

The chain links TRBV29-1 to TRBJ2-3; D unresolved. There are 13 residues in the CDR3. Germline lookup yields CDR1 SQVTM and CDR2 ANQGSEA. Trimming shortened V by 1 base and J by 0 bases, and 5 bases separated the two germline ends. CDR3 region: CSVEGSSTDTQYF. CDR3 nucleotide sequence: TGCAGCGTTGAAGGATCTAGCACAGATACGCAGTATTTT.

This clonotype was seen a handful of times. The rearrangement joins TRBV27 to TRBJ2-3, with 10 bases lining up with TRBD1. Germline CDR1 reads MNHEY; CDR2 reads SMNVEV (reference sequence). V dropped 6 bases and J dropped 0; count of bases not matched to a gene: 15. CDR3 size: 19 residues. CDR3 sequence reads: CASSPSGTGVFSSTDTQYF. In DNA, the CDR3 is TGTGCCAGCAGCCCTTCCGGGACAGGGGTCTTTTCGAGCACAGATACGCAGTATTTT.

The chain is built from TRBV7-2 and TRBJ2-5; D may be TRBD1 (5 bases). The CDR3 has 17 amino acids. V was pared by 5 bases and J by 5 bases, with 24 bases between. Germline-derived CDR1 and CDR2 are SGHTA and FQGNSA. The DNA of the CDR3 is TGTGCCAGCAGCCCGCATAACTCACAGGATGGGTTTGAGACCCAGTACTTC. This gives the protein CASSPHNSQDGFETQYF.

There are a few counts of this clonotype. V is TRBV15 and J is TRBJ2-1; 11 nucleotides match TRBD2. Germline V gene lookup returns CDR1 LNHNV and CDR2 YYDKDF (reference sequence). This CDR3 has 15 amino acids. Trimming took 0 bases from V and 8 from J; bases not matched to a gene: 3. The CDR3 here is CATSRERLAGHEQFF. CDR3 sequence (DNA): TGTGCCACCAGCAGAGAGAGACTAGCGGGACATGAGCAGTTCTTC.

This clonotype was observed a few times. The CDR3 reads CSAAGSTNEKLFF. CDR3 in DNA: TGCAGTGCTGCCGGGTCAACTAATGAAAAACTGTTTTTT. V is TRBV20-1 and J is TRBJ1-4; D unclear. The germline V and J ends were trimmed by 5 bases and 0 bases, with 7 bases remaining between them. Germline lookup yields CDR1 DFQATT and CDR2 SNEGSKA (reference sequence). The CDR3 extends over 13 amino acids.

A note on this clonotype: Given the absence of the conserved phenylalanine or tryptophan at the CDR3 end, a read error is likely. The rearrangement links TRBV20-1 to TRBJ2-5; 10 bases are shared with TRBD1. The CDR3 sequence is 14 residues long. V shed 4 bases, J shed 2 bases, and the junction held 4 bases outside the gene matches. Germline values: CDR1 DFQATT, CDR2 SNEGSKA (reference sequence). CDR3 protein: CSATDRGTQETQYI. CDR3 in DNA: TGCAGTGCTACGGACAGGGGGACTCAAGAGACCCAGTACATC.

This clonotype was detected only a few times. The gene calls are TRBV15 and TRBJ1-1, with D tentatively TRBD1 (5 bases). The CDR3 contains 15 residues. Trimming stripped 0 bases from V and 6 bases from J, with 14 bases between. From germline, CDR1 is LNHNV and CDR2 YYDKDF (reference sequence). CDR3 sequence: CATSREGRGVAEAFF. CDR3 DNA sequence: TGTGCCACCAGCAGAGAGGGGCGGGGGGTGGCTGAAGCTTTCTTT.

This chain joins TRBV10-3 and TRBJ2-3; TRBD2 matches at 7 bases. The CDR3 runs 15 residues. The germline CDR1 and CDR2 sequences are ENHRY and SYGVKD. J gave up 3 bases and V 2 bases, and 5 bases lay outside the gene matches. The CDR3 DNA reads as TGTGCCATCAGTGAGGGAATGGGGGGGACAGATACGCAGTATTTT. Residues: CAISEGMGGTDTQYF.

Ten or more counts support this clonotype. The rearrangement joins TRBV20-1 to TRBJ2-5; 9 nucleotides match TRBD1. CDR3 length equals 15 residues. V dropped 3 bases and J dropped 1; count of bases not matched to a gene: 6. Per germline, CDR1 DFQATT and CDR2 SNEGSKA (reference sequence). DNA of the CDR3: TGCAGTGCTAGTCCCGGGACAGGGACCCAAGAGACCCAGTACTTC. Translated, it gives CSASPGTGTQETQYF.

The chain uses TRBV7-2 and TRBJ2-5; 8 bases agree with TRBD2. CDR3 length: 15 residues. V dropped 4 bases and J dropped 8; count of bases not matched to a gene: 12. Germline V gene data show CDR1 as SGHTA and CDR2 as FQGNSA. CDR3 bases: TGTGCCAGCAGCTCCAATAGCGGGGCCCAAGGAACCCAGTACTTC. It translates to CASSSNSGAQGTQYF.

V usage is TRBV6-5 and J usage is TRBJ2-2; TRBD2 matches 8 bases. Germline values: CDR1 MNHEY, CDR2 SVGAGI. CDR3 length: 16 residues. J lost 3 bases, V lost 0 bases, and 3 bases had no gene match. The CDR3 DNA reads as TGTGCCAGCAGTTACTCGTCTAGCGGGTACACCGGGGAGCTGTTTTTT. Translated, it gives CASSYSSSGYTGELFF.

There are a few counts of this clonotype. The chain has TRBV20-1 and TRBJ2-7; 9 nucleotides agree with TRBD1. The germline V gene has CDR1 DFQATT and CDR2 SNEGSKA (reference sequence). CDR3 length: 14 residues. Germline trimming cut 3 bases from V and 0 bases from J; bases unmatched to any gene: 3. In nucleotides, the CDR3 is TGCAGTGCTAGGAAGACAGGGGGCTCCTACGAGCAGTACTTC. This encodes CSARKTGGSYEQYF.

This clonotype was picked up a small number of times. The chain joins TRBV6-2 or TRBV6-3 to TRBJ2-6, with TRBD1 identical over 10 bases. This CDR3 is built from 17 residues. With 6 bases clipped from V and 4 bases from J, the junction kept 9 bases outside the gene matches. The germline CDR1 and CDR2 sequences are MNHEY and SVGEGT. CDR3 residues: CASRPGQGLRGANVLTF. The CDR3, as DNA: TGTGCCAGCAGACCGGGACAGGGGTTAAGAGGGGCCAACGTCCTGACTTTC.

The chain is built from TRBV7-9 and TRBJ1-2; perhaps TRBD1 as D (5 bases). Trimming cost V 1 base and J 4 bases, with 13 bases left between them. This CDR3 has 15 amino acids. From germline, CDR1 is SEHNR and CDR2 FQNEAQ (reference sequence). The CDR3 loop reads CASSLVLGDSYGYTF. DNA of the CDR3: TGTGCCAGCAGCTTAGTATTAGGGGACTCCTATGGCTACACCTTC.

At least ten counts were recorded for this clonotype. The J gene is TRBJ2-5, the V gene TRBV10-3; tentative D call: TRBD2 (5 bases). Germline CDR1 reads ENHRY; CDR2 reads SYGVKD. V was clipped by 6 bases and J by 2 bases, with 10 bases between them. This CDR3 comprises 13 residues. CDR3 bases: TGTGCCATCAGGGACTCCGCGCAAGAGACCCAGTACTTC. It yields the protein CAIRDSAQETQYF.

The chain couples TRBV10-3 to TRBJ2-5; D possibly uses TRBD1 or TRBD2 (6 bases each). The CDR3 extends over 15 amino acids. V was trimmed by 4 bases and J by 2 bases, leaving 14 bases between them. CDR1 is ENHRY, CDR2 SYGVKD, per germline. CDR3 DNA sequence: TGTGCCATCAGTGTCCTTGCGGGGACACAAGAGACCCAGTACTTC. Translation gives CAISVLAGTQETQYF.

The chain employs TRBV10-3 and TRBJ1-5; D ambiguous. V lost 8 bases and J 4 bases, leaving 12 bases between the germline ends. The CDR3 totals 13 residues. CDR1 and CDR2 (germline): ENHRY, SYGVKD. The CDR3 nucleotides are TGTGCCATCCGCAAGGACTTAAATCAGCCCCAGCATTTT. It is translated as CAIRKDLNQPQHF.

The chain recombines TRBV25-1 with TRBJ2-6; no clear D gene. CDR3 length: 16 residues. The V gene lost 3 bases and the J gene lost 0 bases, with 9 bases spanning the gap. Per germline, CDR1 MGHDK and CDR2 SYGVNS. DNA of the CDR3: TGTGCCAGCAGTGATGGGCTGCGCTCTGGGGCCAACGTCCTGACTTTC. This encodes CASSDGLRSGANVLTF. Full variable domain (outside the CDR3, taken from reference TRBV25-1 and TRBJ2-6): EADIYQTPRYLVIGTGKKITLECSQTMGHDKMYWYQQDPGMELHLIHYSYGVNSTEKGDLSSESTVSRIRTEHFPLTLESARPSHTSQYLCASSDGLRSGANVLTFGAGSRLTVL.

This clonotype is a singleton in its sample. CDR3 nucleotide sequence: TGCGCCAGCAGCTGGGGGGACAACGACTACACCTTC. Translation gives CASSWGDNDYTF. The rearrangement uses TRBV5-1 and TRBJ1-2; TRBD1 is a possible D gene (6 bases). The germline V gene has CDR1 SGHRS and CDR2 YFSETQ. The CDR3 consists of 12 residues. With 3 bases removed from V and 10 bases from J, the gap between germline ends came to 13 bases.